These 6 T cell receptor beta chains came from one sample sequenced in a study of blood T cell repertoires in COVID-19. Measured with immunoSEQ multiplex PCR; TCRdb has only the in-frame clones, and not every one. The data contain about 170,000 clones, about 84% of them seen just once; the ten biggest clones take up 9.5% to 15%. Sequenced input: PBMCs or T cells enriched from blood (not recorded which). These receptors originate from a man between 50 and 59 years old who had recovered from COVID-19.

CDR3 loop: CAWGLNNEQFF. The CDR3, as DNA: TGTGCCTGGGGCCTAAACAATGAGCAGTTCTTC. This chain uses TRBV30 with TRBJ2-1; D ambiguous. Trimming cost V 5 bases and J 5 bases, with 7 bases left between them. Germline CDR1 reads GTSNPN; CDR2 reads SVGIG (reference sequence). The CDR3 is made up of 11 amino acids.

The gene calls are TRBV2 and TRBJ1-2; perhaps TRBD1 as D (6 bases). The germline CDR1 and CDR2 sequences are SNHLY and FYNNEI. The CDR3 has 12 residues. The ends were cut back, 6 bases at V and 7 bases at J, with 12 bases in the middle. CDR3 residues: CASRVGAGGYTF. CDR3 coding DNA: TGTGCCAGCAGAGTGGGGGCAGGTGGCTACACCTTC.

V gene TRBV7-2 combines with J gene TRBJ1-1; D is undetermined. From germline, CDR1 is SGHTA and CDR2 FQGNSA. V shed 1 base and J shed 1 base, with 10 bases lying between them. This CDR3 region has 15 residues. As DNA, the CDR3 is TGTGCCAGCAGCTTAGGTGGACGGGAGAACACTGAAGCTTTCTTT. This sequence encodes CASSLGGRENTEAFF.

The rearrangement links TRBV5-1 to TRBJ1-2; 9 bases agree with TRBD1. Looked up from germline, CDR1 is SGHRS and CDR2 is YFSETQ. Germline trimming cut 4 bases from V and 3 bases from J; bases unmatched to any gene: 7. The CDR3 spans 15 residues. This CDR3 is CASSDGTGSHYGYTF. In nucleotides, the CDR3 is TGCGCCAGCAGCGACGGGACAGGGAGTCACTATGGCTACACCTTC.

V and J are TRBV7-8 and TRBJ1-2, with 10 nucleotides matching TRBD1. This CDR3 comprises 15 residues. Germline assignment: CDR1 SGHVS and CDR2 FQNEAQ. V trimming: 0 bases; J trimming: 8 bases; junction bases outside the gene matches: 6. CDR3 in DNA: TGTGCCAGCAGCTTAGCGAGGGACAGGGGCAGCGGCTACACCTTC. Amino acids: CASSLARDRGSGYTF.

This chain uses TRBV27 with TRBJ2-3; 7 nucleotides match TRBD2. This CDR3 region has 16 residues. V lost 1 base and J lost 8; bases outside the gene matches: 12. Germline lookup yields CDR1 MNHEY and CDR2 SMNVEV (reference sequence). CDR3 in DNA: TGTGCCAGCAGTTTATATAGCCGGAGACTAGCCTCTACGCAGTATTTT. Residues: CASSLYSRRLASTQYF.